One sample yielded the 15 T cell receptor beta chains listed below, sequenced in a study of cytomegalovirus exposure and HLA in healthy donors. PCR employed 60 Vbeta and 13 Jbeta primers. Generated by immunoSEQ multiplex PCR, the TCRdb table keeps only in-frame clones and is missing some. In the table there are some 150,000 clones, about three quarters of which are singletons. Sequenced: PBMCs. Receptors were obtained from a woman aged 30 to 39 in good health and CMV-seronegative.

The chain links TRBV28 to TRBJ1-1; D might be TRBD1 (6 bases). Trimming left V 6 bases short and J 6 bases short, with 17 bases between. The CDR3 consists of 14 residues. Germline values: CDR1 MDHEN, CDR2 SYDVKM. For the CDR3, the DNA is TGTGCCAGCAGGAAGGGGGGGGCTGACCCTGAAGCTTTCTTT. Protein: CASRKGGADPEAFF.

This clone turned up a few times. The genes are TRBV19 and TRBJ1-1; D uncertain. Per germline, CDR1 LNHDA and CDR2 SQIVND (reference sequence). This CDR3 contains 13 residues. Trimming cost V 4 bases and J 1 base, with 7 bases left between them. CDR3 sequence reads: CASSKTENTEAFF. The CDR3, as DNA: TGTGCCAGTAGTAAAACAGAGAACACTGAAGCTTTCTTT. Based on the CDR3 plus reference TRBV19 and TRBJ1-1, the full variable domain is DGGITQSPKYLFRKEGQNVTLSCEQNLNHDAMYWYRQDPGQGLRLIYYSQIVNDFQKGDIAEGYSVSREKKESFPLTVTSAQKNPTAFYLCASSKTENTEAFFGQGTRLTVV.

This clone was recorded a few times. J is TRBJ2-5 and V is TRBV2; the match to TRBD1 covers 7 bases. Trimming at V came to 4 bases and at J to 2 bases, leaving 4 bases not matched to a gene. CDR1 is SNHLY and CDR2 is FYNNEI in the germline V gene. CDR3 length equals 14 residues. In DNA, the CDR3 is TGTGCCAGCAGTGGGGGGACAGTTCAAGAGACCCAGTACTTC. This sequence encodes CASSGGTVQETQYF. Full variable domain (missing parts from reference TRBV2 and TRBJ2-5): EPEVTQTPSHQVTQMGQEVILRCVPISNHLYFYWYRQILGQKVEFLVSFYNNEISEKSEIFDDQFSVERPDGSNFTLKIRSTKLEDSAMYFCASSGGTVQETQYFGPGTRLLVL.

The gene calls are TRBV30 and TRBJ2-3; the D gene is possibly TRBD2 (6 bases). Per the germline V gene, CDR1 is GTSNPN and CDR2 is SVGIG (reference sequence). The CDR3 contains 15 residues. V dropped 1 base and J dropped 3 bases, with 14 bases sitting between them. The DNA of the CDR3 is TGTGCCTGGAGTGGGGGAGGATCTGCAACAGATACGCAGTATTTT. Its translation is CAWSGGGSATDTQYF.

Regarding this clone: Other DNA sequences within the sample encode an identical CDR3. V gene TRBV6-1 combines with J gene TRBJ2-3, with D uncertain. Trimming took 2 bases from V and 6 from J, leaving 6 bases between them. Germline CDR1 and CDR2: MNHNS and SASEGT. The CDR3 runs 12 residues. The CDR3 loop reads CASSESRDTQYF. The CDR3 DNA is TGTGCCAGCAGTGAATCCCGGGATACGCAGTATTTT.

The chain has TRBV4-1 and TRBJ2-1; 14 bases agree with TRBD2. Per the germline V gene, CDR1 is MGHRA and CDR2 is YSYEKL. This CDR3 has 19 amino acids. Trimming cost V 4 bases and J 8 bases; bases outside gene matches: 16. The CDR3 region is CASSPTPFRLAGGRDEQFF. Written as DNA, the CDR3 is TGCGCCAGCAGCCCGACCCCTTTCCGACTAGCGGGGGGGCGCGATGAGCAGTTCTTC.

The chain couples TRBV4-2 to TRBJ1-2, with TRBD1 matching 9 bases. This CDR3 has 15 amino acids. J gave up 4 bases and V 0 bases, and 3 bases lay outside the gene matches. Germline V gene sequence: CDR1 LGHNA, CDR2 YNFKEQ. As DNA, the CDR3 is TGTGCCAGCAGCCAAGATGGGGGACAGGGCTATGGCTACACCTTC. As protein: CASSQDGGQGYGYTF.

J is TRBJ1-3 and V is TRBV6-6, with 8 bases lining up with TRBD1. Germline V CDR1 and CDR2: MNHNY, SVGAGI (reference sequence). Losses at the gene ends were 4 bases for V and 2 bases for J; bases not matched to a gene: 7. The CDR3 has 16 residues. CDR3 loop: CASSFGTGRTGNTIYF. Written as DNA, the CDR3 is TGTGCCAGCAGTTTCGGGACAGGAAGAACTGGAAACACCATATATTTT.

This clone was picked up a small number of times. An end of the junction does not agree with germline; a read error may underlie this. CDR3 coding DNA: TGTGCTAGCAGCTTCTCAACCGGACAGGGTACCAATGAGCAGTTCTTC. Its translation is CASSFSTGQGTNEQFF. V usage is TRBV7-7 and J usage is TRBJ2-1; TRBD1 matches 8 bases. The length of the CDR3 is 16 residues. Germline CDR1 is SSHAT and CDR2 is FNYEAQ (reference sequence).

The rearrangement links TRBV19 to TRBJ2-1; D gene unclear. CDR1 and CDR2 (germline): LNHDA, SQIVND (reference sequence). This CDR3 is built from 16 residues. V was clipped by 6 bases and J by 0 bases, with 15 bases between them. The CDR3 loop is CASSILLRSSYNEQFF. The DNA of the CDR3 is TGTGCCAGTAGCATACTCCTTCGGAGCTCCTACAATGAGCAGTTCTTC. Complete variable domain (other parts from reference TRBV19 and TRBJ2-1): DGGITQSPKYLFRKEGQNVTLSCEQNLNHDAMYWYRQDPGQGLRLIYYSQIVNDFQKGDIAEGYSVSREKKESFPLTVTSAQKNPTAFYLCASSILLRSSYNEQFFGPGTRLTVL.

The sample holds a few counts of this clone. The rearrangement uses TRBV7-2 and TRBJ2-1, with 10 bases fitting TRBD1. Germline V gene lookup returns CDR1 SGHTA and CDR2 FQGNSA. With V trimmed by 1 base and J by 8 bases, 8 bases remained unmatched. This CDR3 is built from 16 residues. Here the CDR3 reads CASSLVGTGVRDEQFF. The CDR3 DNA sequence: TGTGCCAGCAGCTTAGTTGGGACAGGGGTTCGCGATGAGCAGTTCTTC. Filled out from reference TRBV7-2 and TRBJ2-1, the complete variable domain reads GAGVSQSPSNKVTEKGKDVELRCDPISGHTALYWYRQSLGQGLEFLIYFQGNSAPDKSGLPSDRFSAERTGGSVSTLTIQRTQQEDSAVYLCASSLVGTGVRDEQFFGPGTRLTVL.

This clone is labeled medium-sized. V usage is TRBV5-6 and J usage is TRBJ1-4; weak D call: TRBD1 (5 bases). CDR1 is SGHDT, CDR2 YYEEEE, per germline. V was pared by 1 base and J by 7 bases, with 8 bases between. The CDR3 extends over 13 amino acids. The CDR3 DNA follows: TGTGCCAGCAGCTTGCGGGGGGTTGAAAAACTGTTTTTT. The encoded protein is CASSLRGVEKLFF.

This clone was seen once. A read error may produce the germline difference seen at one junction end. Additional DNA sequences in this sample encode the identical CDR3. The genes are TRBV7-7 and TRBJ2-3; TRBD2 aligns across 10 bases. Germline CDR1 reads SSHAT; CDR2 reads FNYEAQ (reference sequence). The CDR3 is 16 amino acids. The CDR3 here is CASSLGAGGPTDTQYF. For the CDR3, the DNA is TGTGCTAGCAGCTTAGGAGCGGGGGGGCCTACAGATACGCAGTATTTT.

The chain employs TRBV29-1 and TRBJ1-1, with D perhaps matching TRBD1 (6 bases). The CDR3 sequence is 16 residues long. V was trimmed by 1 base and J by 1 base, leaving 16 bases between them. Germline V gene data show CDR1 as SQVTM and CDR2 as ANQGSEA. CDR3 sequence reads: CSVEGWGGIGNTEAFF. In nucleotides, the CDR3 is TGCAGCGTTGAAGGGTGGGGGGGCATAGGGAACACTGAAGCTTTCTTT.

This clone has a handful of counts. The V and J genes are TRBV6-5 and TRBJ1-2; weak D call: TRBD1 (5 bases). V dropped 0 bases and J dropped 5 bases, with 13 bases sitting between them. This CDR3 contains 15 residues. From germline, CDR1 is MNHEY and CDR2 SVGAGI. CDR3 residues: CASSYSTGQGYGYTF. The CDR3 nucleotides read TGTGCCAGCAGTTACTCGACCGGTCAGGGTTATGGCTACACCTTC.